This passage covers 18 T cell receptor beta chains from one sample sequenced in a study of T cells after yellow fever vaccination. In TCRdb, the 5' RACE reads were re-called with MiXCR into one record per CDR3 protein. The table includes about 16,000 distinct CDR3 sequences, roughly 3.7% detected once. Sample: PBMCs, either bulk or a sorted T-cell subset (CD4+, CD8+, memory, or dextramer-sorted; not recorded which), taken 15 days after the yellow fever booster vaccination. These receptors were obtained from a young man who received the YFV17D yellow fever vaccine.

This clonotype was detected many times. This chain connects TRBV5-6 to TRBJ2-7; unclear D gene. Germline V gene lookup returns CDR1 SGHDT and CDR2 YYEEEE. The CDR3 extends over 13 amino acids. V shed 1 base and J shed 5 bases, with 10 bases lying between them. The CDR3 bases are TGTGCCAGCAGCTTGAGACTCCCCCACGAGCAGTACTTC. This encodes CASSLRLPHEQYF.

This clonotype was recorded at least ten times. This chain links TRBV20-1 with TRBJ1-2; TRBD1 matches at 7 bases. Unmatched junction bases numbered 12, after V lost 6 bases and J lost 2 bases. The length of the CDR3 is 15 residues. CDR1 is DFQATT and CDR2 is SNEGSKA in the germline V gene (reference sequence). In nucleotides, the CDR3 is TGCAGTGCAAAAGAGGGGGCCCAAAACAACTATGGCTACACCTTC. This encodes CSAKEGAQNNYGYTF.

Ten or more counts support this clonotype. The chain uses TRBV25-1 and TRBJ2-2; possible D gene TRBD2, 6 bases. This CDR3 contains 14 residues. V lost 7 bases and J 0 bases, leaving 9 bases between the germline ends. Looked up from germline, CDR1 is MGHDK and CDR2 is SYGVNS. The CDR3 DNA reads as TGTGCCAGCAAGGCGGGGACGAACACCGGGGAGCTGTTTTTT. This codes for CASKAGTNTGELFF.

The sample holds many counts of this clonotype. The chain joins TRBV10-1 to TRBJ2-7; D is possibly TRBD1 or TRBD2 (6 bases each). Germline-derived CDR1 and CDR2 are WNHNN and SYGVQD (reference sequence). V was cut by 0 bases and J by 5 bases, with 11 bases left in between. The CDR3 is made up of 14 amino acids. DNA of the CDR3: TGCGCCAGCAGTGAGTCGCAGGGGAGGCACGAGCAGTACTTC. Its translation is CASSESQGRHEQYF.

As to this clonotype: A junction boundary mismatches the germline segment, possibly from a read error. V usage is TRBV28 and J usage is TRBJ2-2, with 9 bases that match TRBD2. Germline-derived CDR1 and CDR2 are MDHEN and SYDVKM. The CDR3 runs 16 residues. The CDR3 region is CGSSFGLAGNTGELFF. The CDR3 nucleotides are TGTGGCAGCAGTTTTGGCCTAGCGGGAAACACCGGGGAGCTGTTTTTT.

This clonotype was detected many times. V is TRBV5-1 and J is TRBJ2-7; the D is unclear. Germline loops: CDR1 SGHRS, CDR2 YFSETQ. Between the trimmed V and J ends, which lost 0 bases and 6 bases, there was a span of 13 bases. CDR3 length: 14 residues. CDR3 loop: CASSLGGGPFEQYF. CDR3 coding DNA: TGCGCCAGCAGCTTGGGGGGTGGACCGTTCGAGCAGTACTTC.

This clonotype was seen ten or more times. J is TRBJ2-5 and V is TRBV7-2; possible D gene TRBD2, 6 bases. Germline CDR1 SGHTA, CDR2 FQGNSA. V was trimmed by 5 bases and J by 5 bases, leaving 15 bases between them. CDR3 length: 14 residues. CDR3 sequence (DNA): TGTGCCAGCAGCCGCGGGACTCCTCCGGAGACCCAGTACTTC. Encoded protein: CASSRGTPPETQYF.

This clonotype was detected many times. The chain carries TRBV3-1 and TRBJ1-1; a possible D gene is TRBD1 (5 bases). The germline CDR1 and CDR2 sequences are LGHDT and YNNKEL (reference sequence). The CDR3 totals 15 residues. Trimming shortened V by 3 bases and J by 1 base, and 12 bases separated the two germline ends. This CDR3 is CASSHPQARNTEAFF. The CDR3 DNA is TGTGCCAGCAGCCACCCACAGGCGAGGAACACTGAAGCTTTCTTT.

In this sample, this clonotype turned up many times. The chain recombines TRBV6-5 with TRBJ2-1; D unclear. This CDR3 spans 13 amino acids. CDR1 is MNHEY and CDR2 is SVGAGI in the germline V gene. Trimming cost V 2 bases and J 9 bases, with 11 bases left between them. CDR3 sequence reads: CASSYRPMSEQFF. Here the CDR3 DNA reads TGTGCCAGCAGTTACCGACCGATGAGTGAGCAGTTCTTC.

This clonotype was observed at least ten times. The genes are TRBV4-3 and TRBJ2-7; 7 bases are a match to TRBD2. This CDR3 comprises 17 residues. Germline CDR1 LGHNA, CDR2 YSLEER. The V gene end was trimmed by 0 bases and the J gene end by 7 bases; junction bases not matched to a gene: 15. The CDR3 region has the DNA TGCGCCAGCAGCCAAGACTTGAGTGGCGGGAGCTATCGGGAGCAGTACTTC. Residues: CASSQDLSGGSYREQYF.

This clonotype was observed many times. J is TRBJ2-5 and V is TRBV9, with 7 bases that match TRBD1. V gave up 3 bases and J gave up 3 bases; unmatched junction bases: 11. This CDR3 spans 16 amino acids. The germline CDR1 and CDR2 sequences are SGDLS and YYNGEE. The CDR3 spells CASSGSQGLLKETQYF. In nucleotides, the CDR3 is TGTGCCAGCAGCGGATCACAGGGGCTCCTGAAAGAGACCCAGTACTTC.

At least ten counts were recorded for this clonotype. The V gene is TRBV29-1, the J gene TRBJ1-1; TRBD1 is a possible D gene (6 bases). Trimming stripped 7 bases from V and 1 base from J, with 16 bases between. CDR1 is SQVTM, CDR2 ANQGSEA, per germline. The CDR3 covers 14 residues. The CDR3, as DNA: TGCAGCGCCGTGGGGTCAGGGGCGAACACTGAAGCTTTCTTT. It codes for CSAVGSGANTEAFF. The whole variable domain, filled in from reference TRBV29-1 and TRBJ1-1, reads SAVISQKPSRDICQRGTSLTIQCQVDSQVTMMFWYRQQPGQSLTLIATANQGSEATYESGFVIDKFPISRPNLTFSTLTVSNMSPEDSSIYLCSAVGSGANTEAFFGQGTRLTVV.

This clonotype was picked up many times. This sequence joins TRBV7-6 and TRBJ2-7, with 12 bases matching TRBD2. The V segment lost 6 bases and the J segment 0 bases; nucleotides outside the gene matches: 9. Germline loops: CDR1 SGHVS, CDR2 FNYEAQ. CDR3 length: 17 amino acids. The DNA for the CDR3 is TGTGCCAGCAGTCAAACTAGCGGGAGGCTGAGCTCCTACGAGCAGTACTTC. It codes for CASSQTSGRLSSYEQYF.

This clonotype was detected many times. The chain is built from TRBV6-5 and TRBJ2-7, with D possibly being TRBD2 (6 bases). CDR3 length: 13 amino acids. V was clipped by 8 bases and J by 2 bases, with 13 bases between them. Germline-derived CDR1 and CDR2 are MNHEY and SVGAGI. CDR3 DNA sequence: TGTGCCAGCGGCCTGGGGGGAACCTACGAGCAGTACTTC. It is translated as CASGLGGTYEQYF.

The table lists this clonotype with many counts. The CDR3 region is CATSSSELQTMGTEAFF. CDR3 sequence (DNA): TGTGCCACCAGCAGTAGCGAACTACAGACAATGGGGACTGAAGCTTTCTTT. The V call is TRBV15, the J call TRBJ1-1, with D uncertain. This CDR3 comprises 17 residues. V lost 3 bases and J 5 bases, leaving 22 bases between the germline ends. Germline CDR1 reads LNHNV; CDR2 reads YYDKDF (reference sequence). The full variable domain, with the rest looked up from reference TRBV15 and TRBJ1-1, is DAMVIQNPRYQVTQFGKPVTLSCSQTLNHNVMYWYQQKSSQAPKLLFHYYDKDFNNEADTPDNFQSRRPNTSFCFLDIRSPGLGDTAMYLCATSSSELQTMGTEAFFGQGTRLTVV.

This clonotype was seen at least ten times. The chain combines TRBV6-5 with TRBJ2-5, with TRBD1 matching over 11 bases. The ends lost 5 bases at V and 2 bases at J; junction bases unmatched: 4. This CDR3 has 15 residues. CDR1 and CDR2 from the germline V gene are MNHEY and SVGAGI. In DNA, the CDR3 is TGTGCCAGCAGTCCCGGACAGGGGGCACAAGAGACCCAGTACTTC. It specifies CASSPGQGAQETQYF.

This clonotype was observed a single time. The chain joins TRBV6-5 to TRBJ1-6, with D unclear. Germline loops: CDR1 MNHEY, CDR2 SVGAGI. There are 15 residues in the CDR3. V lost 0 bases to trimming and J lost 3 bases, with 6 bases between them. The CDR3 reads CASSYSQYYNSPLHF. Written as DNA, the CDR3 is TGTGCCAGCAGTTACTCGCAGTACTATAATTCACCCCTCCACTTT.

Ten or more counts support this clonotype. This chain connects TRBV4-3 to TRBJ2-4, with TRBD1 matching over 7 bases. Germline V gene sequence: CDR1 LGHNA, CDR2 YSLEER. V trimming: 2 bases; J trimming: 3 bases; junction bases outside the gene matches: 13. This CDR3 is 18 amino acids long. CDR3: CASSQQRAVQGLKNIQYF. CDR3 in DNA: TGCGCCAGCAGCCAACAAAGGGCCGTACAGGGGCTCAAAAACATTCAGTACTTC.